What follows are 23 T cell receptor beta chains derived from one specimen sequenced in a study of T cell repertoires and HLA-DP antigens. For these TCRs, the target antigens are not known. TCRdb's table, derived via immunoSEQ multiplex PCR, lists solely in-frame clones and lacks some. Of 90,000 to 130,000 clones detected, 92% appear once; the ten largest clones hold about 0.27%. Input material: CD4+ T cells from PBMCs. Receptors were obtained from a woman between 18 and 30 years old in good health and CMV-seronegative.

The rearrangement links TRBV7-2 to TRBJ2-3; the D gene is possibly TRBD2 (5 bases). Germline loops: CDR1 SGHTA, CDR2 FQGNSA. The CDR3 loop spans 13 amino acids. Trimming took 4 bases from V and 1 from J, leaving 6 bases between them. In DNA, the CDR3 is TGTGCCAGCAGCTCCGGGGGCACAGATACGCAGTATTTT. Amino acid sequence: CASSSGGTDTQYF.

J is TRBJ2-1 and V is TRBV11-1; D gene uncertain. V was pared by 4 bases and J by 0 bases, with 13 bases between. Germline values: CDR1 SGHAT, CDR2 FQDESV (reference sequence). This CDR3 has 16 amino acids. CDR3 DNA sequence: TGTGCCAGCAGCTATTCTCTCCTGGGCTCCTACAATGAGCAGTTCTTC. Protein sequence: CASSYSLLGSYNEQFF.

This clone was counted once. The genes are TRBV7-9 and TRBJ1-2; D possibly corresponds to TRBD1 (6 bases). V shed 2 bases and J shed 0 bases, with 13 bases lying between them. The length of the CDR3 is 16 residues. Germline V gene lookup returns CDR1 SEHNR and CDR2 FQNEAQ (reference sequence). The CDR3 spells CASSLSGRGTNYGYTF. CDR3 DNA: TGTGCCAGCAGCTTAAGTGGCAGGGGAACTAACTATGGCTACACCTTC.

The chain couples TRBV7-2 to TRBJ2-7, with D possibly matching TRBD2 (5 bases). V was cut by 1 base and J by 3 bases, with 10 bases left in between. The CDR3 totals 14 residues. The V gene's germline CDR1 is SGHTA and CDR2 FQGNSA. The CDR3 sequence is CASSLGSGIYEQYV. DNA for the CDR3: TGTGCCAGCAGCTTAGGTTCCGGGATCTACGAGCAGTACGTC.

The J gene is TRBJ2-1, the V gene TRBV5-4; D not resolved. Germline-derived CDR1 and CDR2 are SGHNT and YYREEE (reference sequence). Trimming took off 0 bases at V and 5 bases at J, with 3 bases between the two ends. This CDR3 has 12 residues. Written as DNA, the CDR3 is TGTGCCAGCAGCTTGGTAAACAATGAGCAGTTCTTC. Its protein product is CASSLVNNEQFF.

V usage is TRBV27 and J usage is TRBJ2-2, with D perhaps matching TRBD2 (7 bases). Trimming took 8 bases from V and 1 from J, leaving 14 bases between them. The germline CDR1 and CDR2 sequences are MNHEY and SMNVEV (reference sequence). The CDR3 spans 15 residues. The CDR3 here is CASWEGRGNTGELFF. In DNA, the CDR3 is TGTGCCAGCTGGGAGGGCAGGGGGAACACCGGGGAGCTGTTTTTT.

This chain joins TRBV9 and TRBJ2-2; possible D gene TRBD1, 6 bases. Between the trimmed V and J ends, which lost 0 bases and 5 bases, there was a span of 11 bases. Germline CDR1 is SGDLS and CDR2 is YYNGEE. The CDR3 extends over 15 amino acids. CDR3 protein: CASSVEGVKTGELFF. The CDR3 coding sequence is TGTGCCAGCAGCGTAGAGGGGGTCAAAACCGGGGAGCTGTTTTTT.

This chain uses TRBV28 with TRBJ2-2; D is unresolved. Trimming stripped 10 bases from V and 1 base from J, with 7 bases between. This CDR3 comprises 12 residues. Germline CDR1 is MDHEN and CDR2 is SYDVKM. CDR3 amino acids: CAILGNTGELFF. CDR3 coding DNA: TGTGCCATCCTGGGGAACACCGGGGAGCTGTTTTTT.

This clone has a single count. CDR3 sequence (DNA): TGTGCCAGCAGCCAAGGACAGGTCCCAGATACGCAGTATTTT. Translating gives CASSQGQVPDTQYF. The J gene is TRBJ2-3, the V gene TRBV7-3; TRBD1 agrees at 7 bases. The germline gives CDR1 SGHTA, CDR2 FQGTGA. The CDR3 contains 14 residues. J was trimmed by 4 bases and V by 5 bases; bases with no gene match: 6.

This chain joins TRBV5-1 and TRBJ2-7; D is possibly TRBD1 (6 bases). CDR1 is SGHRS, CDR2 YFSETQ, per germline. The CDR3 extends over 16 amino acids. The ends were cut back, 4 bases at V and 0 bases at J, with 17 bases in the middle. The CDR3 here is CASSPRAGASSYEQYF. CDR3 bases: TGCGCCAGCAGCCCCCGGGCAGGGGCGAGCTCCTACGAGCAGTACTTC.

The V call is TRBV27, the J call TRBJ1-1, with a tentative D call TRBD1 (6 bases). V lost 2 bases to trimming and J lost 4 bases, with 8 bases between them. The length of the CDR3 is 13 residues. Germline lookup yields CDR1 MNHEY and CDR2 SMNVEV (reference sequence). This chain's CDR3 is CASSLARGTEAFF. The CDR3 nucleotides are TGTGCCAGCAGTTTAGCCAGGGGCACTGAAGCTTTCTTT.

The chain's CDR3 is CASSQMGGKAGEAFF. The DNA for the CDR3 is TGTGCCAGCAGCCAAATGGGTGGGAAGGCGGGTGAAGCTTTCTTT. V usage is TRBV11-2 and J usage is TRBJ1-1; D unresolved. This CDR3 region has 15 residues. CDR1 and CDR2 from the germline V gene are SGHAT and FQNNGV. The V end was cut by 5 bases, the J end by 7 bases, with 20 bases between.

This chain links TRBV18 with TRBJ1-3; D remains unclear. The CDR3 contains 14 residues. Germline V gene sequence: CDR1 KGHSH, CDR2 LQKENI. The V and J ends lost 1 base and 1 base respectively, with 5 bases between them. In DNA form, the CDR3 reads TGTGCCAGCTCACCACGGGAATCTGGAAACACCATATATTTT. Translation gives CASSPRESGNTIYF.

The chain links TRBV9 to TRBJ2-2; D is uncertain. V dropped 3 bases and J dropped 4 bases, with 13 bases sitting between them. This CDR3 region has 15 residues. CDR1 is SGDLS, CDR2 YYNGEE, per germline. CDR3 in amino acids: CASSAKYSATGELFF. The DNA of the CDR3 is TGTGCCAGCAGCGCCAAGTACTCGGCCACCGGGGAGCTGTTTTTT.

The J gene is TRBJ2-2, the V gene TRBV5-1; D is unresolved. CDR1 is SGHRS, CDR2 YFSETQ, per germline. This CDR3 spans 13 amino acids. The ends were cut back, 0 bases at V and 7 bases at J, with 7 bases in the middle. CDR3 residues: CASSLESLGELFF. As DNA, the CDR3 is TGCGCCAGCAGCTTGGAGTCCCTCGGGGAGCTGTTTTTT. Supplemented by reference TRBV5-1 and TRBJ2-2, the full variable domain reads KAGVTQTPRYLIKTRGQQVTLSCSPISGHRSVSWYQQTPGQGLQFLFEYFSETQRNKGNFPGRFSGRQFSNSRSEMNVSTLELGDSALYLCASSLESLGELFFGEGSRLTVL.

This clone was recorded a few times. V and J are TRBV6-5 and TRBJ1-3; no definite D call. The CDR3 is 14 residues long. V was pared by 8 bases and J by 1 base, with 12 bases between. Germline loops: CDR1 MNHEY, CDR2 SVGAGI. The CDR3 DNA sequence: TGTGCCAGCTCAATGTTGGCGTCTGGAAACACCATATATTTT. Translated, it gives CASSMLASGNTIYF.

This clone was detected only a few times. The CDR3 is CASSGQGGRHGYTF. Here the CDR3 DNA reads TGTGCCAGCAGTGGCCAAGGAGGGAGGCATGGCTACACCTTC. The rearrangement links TRBV6-6 to TRBJ1-2; no clear D gene. The ends were cut back, 5 bases at V and 6 bases at J, with 16 bases in the middle. Germline lookup yields CDR1 MNHNY and CDR2 SVGAGI (reference sequence). The CDR3 spans 14 residues.

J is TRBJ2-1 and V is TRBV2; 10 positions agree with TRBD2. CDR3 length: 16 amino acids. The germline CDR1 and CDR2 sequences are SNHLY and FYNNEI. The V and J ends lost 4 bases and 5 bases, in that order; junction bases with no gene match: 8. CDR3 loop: CASSGGVGTSDNEQFF. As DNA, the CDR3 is TGTGCCAGCAGTGGGGGCGTGGGGACTAGCGACAATGAGCAGTTCTTC.

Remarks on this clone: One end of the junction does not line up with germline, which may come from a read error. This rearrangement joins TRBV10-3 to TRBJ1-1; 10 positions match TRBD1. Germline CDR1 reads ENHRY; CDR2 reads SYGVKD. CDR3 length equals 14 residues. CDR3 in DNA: TGTGCCATCAAAAGTAGCGGGCAGGGGGGGACAGGGGTCTTT. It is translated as CAIKSSGQGGTGVF.

CDR3 sequence reads: CASSPGTGNTEAFF. CDR3 nucleotide sequence: TGTGCCAGCTCACCCGGGACGGGGAACACTGAAGCTTTCTTT. The chain has TRBV18 and TRBJ1-1, with D maybe TRBD1 (5 bases). The CDR3 runs 14 residues. CDR1 and CDR2 from the germline V gene are KGHSH and LQKENI. The V end was cut by 3 bases, the J end by 1 base, with 9 bases between.

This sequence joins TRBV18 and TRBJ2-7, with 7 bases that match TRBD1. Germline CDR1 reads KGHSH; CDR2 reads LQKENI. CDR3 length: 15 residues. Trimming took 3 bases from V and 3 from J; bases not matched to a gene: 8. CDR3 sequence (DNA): TGTGCCAGCTCACCCAGACAGGGCCCCAGCTACGAGCAGTACTTC. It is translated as CASSPRQGPSYEQYF.

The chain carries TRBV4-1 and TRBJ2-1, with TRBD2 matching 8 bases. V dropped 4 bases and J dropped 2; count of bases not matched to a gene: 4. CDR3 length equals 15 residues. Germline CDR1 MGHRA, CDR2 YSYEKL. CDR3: CASSPSGSTYNEQFF. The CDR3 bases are TGCGCCAGCAGCCCAAGCGGGAGTACCTACAATGAGCAGTTCTTC.

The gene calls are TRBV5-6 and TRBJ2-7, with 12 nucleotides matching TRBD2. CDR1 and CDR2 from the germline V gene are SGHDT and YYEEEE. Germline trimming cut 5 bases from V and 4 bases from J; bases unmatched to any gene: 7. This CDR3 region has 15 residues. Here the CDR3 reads CASRLLAGGRYEQYV. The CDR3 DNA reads TGTGCCAGCAGATTACTAGCGGGGGGCCGGTACGAGCAGTACGTC.